The rows below give T cell receptor beta chains drawn from one sample of a study of cytomegalovirus exposure and HLA in healthy donors. Method: immunoSEQ multiplex PCR; TCRdb's copy keeps in-frame clones and lacks some. In the table there are more than 65,000 clones, over 70% of which are singletons. The material sequenced was PBMCs. The source is a woman between 40 and 50 years old in good health and CMV-seropositive. Both conserved end residues are part of each CDR3. The D gene is left open where the match is weak. Size values are once, few and many counts, or a class for expanded clones, and some rows have none.

CDR3 length,D gene,V gene,J gene,clone size,CDR3 DNA,CDR3 protein
15,TRBD1,TRBV5-6,TRBJ2-7,.,TGTGCCAGCAGACATAGGACAGGGATGGTTTACGAGCAGTACTTC,CASRHRTGMVYEQYF
15,.,TRBV19,TRBJ2-1,.,TGTGCCAGTAGTATTTCCGGCGGGGCCTACAATGAGCAGTTCTTC,CASSISGGAYNEQFF
13,.,TRBV9,TRBJ1-2,once,TGTGCCAGCAGCCGAGGACAGAATTATGGCTACACCTTC,CASSRGQNYGYTF
14,.,TRBV7-9,TRBJ2-3,.,TGTGCCAGCAGCTACCCACTAGATCCGGATACGCAGTATTTT,CASSYPLDPDTQYF
15,TRBD1,TRBV4-1,TRBJ1-5,.,TGCGCCAGCAGCCAGATACAGGGGGCTGAGCAGCCCCAGCATTTT,CASSQIQGAEQPQHF
16,TRBD2,TRBV30,TRBJ2-5,.,TGTGCCTGGAAAAACCTGGGGACTAGCGGGGTGGAGACCCAGTACTTC,CAWKNLGTSGVETQYF
16,TRBD1,TRBV2,TRBJ1-1,.,TGTGCCAGCAGAGAAGATAAAGGGGACAGCATCACTGAAGCTTTCTTT,CASREDKGDSITEAFF
15,.,TRBV16,TRBJ2-1,.,TGTGCCAGCAGCCATGGTCAGGGGCCCTACAATGAGCAGTTCTTC,CASSHGQGPYNEQFF
14,.,TRBV19,TRBJ2-1,.,TGTGCCAGTAGTACAGGGGCTCTCTACAATGAGCAGTTCTTC,CASSTGALYNEQFF
12,.,TRBV29-1,TRBJ2-7,.,TGCAGCGTTGAAGGCAGCTCCTACGAGCAGTACTTC,CSVEGSSYEQYF
13,.,TRBV6-5,TRBJ2-7,.,TGTGCCAGCAGTTATGGGGCGGCCTACGAGCAGTACTTC,CASSYGAAYEQYF
14,TRBD1,TRBV19,TRBJ2-7,.,TGTGCCAGTAAATCCGGGACAGGGGCCTACGAGCAGTACTTC,CASKSGTGAYEQYF
15,TRBD2,TRBV7-2,TRBJ2-5,.,TGTGCCAGCAGCACAAGTAGCGGGAGGGTTGAGACCCAGTACTTC,CASSTSSGRVETQYF
13,TRBD2,TRBV6-1,TRBJ2-7,.,TGTGCCATTAGACTAGCGGGACCTTACGAGCAGTACTTC,CAIRLAGPYEQYF
14,.,TRBV5-1,TRBJ2-1,.,TGCGCCAGCAGGGGGATTACAGGTTGGGATGAGCAGTTCTTC,CASRGITGWDEQFF
15,TRBD1,TRBV6-5,TRBJ1-2,.,TGTGCCAGCAGAGCCAGAGGGACAGTTAACTATGGCTACACCTTC,CASRARGTVNYGYTF
12,.,TRBV10-3,TRBJ1-5,.,TGTGCCATCGGGGAGCAGAAACAGCCCCAGCATTTT,CAIGEQKQPQHF
16,.,TRBV6-5,TRBJ2-1,.,TGTGCCAGCAGTTACTCGACGCCGGGGGTAGGTAATGAGCAGTTCTTC,CASSYSTPGVGNEQFF
12,.,TRBV18,TRBJ1-1,.,TGTGCCAGCTCACCAACACAGAATGAAGCTTTCTTT,CASSPTQNEAFF
17,TRBD1,TRBV4-2,TRBJ1-2,.,TGTGCCAGCAGCCAAGAGGACAGGGGGTCCCCCTACTATGGCTACACCTTC,CASSQEDRGSPYYGYTF
14,.,TRBV18,TRBJ2-7,.,TGTGCCAGCTCACCTCCCGCTAGTCAGAAAGAGCAGTACTTC,CASSPPASQKEQYF
15,TRBD1,TRBV6-1,TRBJ1-2,.,TGTGCCTCCACCCCGCGGGACAGAGACAACTATGGCTACACCTTC,CASTPRDRDNYGYTF
15,.,TRBV7-8,TRBJ2-5,.,TGTGCCAGCAGCGCCCGGACGAGGGGGCAAGAGACCCAGTACTTC,CASSARTRGQETQYF
15,TRBD1,TRBV9,TRBJ1-6,.,TGTGCCAGCAGCGGATCCGGGACAGTCGGTTCACCCCTCCACTTT,CASSGSGTVGSPLHF
16,TRBD2,TRBV11-2,TRBJ2-3,.,TGTGCCAGCAGCTTAGACCTAGCGGGAAACACAGATACGCAGTATTTT,CASSLDLAGNTDTQYF
13,TRBD1,TRBV16,TRBJ1-2,.,TGTGCCAGCAGCCTTGGGACAGGCTATGGCTACACCTTC,CASSLGTGYGYTF
15,.,TRBV11-3,TRBJ2-5,once,TGTGCCAGCAGCTTAGATGGGACTGCACAAGAGACCCAGTACTTC,CASSLDGTAQETQYF
16,TRBD1,TRBV5-1,TRBJ2-7,.,TGCGCCAGCAGCTTCTCTCAGACAGGGGGCGCCTACGAGCAGTACTTC,CASSFSQTGGAYEQYF
15,TRBD2,TRBV6-5,TRBJ2-7,.,TGTGCCAGCAGCCTGACCGGCGGGGGGCAGAACGAGCAGTACTTC,CASSLTGGGQNEQYF
13,.,TRBV2,TRBJ2-5,.,TGTGCCAGCAGTGAAGCTTACTTTGAGACCCAGTACTTC,CASSEAYFETQYF
17,.,TRBV4-2,TRBJ1-3,.,TGTGCCAGCAGCCAAGATAGGACTCTAGGGGGAGGAAACACCATATATTTT,CASSQDRTLGGGNTIYF
15,TRBD2,TRBV2,TRBJ2-5,.,TGTGCCAGCACCCTGGCGGGGGGCATCCAAGAGACCCAGTACTTC,CASTLAGGIQETQYF
16,TRBD2,TRBV7-3,TRBJ2-1,.,TGTGCCAGCAGCGATCTTCCGGGACTAAGCAACAATGAGCAGTTCTTC,CASSDLPGLSNNEQFF
18,TRBD2,TRBV7-8,TRBJ2-6,.,TGTGCCAGCAGCTTTTCTACTAGCGGGAGATCTGGGGCCAACGTCCTGACTTTC,CASSFSTSGRSGANVLTF
18,TRBD1,TRBV7-6,TRBJ2-1,few,TGTGCCAGCAGTACCGGGACAGGGAGAGGGGGCCTATACAATGAGCAGTTCTTC,CASSTGTGRGGLYNEQFF
13,.,TRBV2,TRBJ1-1,.,TGTGCCAGCAGACGGGACAATCCCACTGAAGCTTTCTTT,CASRRDNPTEAFF
15,TRBD1,TRBV19,TRBJ1-1,.,TGTGCCAGTAGTACGACAGGGGGCGGGAACACTGAAGCTTTCTTT,CASSTTGGGNTEAFF
15,.,TRBV11-2,TRBJ1-3,.,TGTGCCAGCAGCTTAGAGCCCTCGAGACAGGACACCATATATTTT,CASSLEPSRQDTIYF
16,.,TRBV5-6,TRBJ1-3,.,TGTGCCAGCAGCTTACAGGGCCCTCACCCTGGAAACACCATATATTTT,CASSLQGPHPGNTIYF
16,TRBD2,TRBV9,TRBJ2-1,.,TGTGCCAGCAGCGTAGGGGAGCGGGAGTTCTACAATGAGCAGTTCTTC,CASSVGEREFYNEQFF
17,TRBD2,TRBV5-6,TRBJ2-5,.,TGTGCCAGCAGGTCTAGACTAGCGGGAGTGTTGGGGGAGACCCAGTACTTC,CASRSRLAGVLGETQYF
14,.,TRBV18,TRBJ1-1,.,TGTGCCAGCTCACCACTTCCCGGGAACACTGAAGCTTTCTTT,CASSPLPGNTEAFF
12,.,TRBV5-1,TRBJ1-2,.,TGCGCCAGCAGCTCCGTAACGGGTGGCTACACCTTC,CASSSVTGGYTF
14,.,TRBV7-9,TRBJ1-2,.,TGTGCCAGCACAGGGGAGCCCCACGCGGGTGGCTACACCTTC,CASTGEPHAGGYTF
14,.,TRBV4-1,TRBJ2-1,.,TGCGCCAGCAGCCCGGGACTCCTAGGGAATGAGCAGTTCTTC,CASSPGLLGNEQFF
14,TRBD1,TRBV6-5,TRBJ1-4,.,TGTGCCAGCAGTCGGGGACAGGGCCATGAAAAACTGTTTTTT,CASSRGQGHEKLFF
16,.,TRBV7-3,TRBJ2-2,.,TGTGCCAGCAGCTTAATTGGGGCGTCAACGCCCGGGGAGCTGTTTTTT,CASSLIGASTPGELFF
14,.,TRBV19,TRBJ2-7,.,TGTGCCAGTAGCCCCCTGCCAGGTCGAGACGAGCAGTACTTC,CASSPLPGRDEQYF
15,.,TRBV18,TRBJ1-4,.,TGTGCCAGCTCACCCTCCCGAGCAACTAATGAAAAACTGTTTTTT,CASSPSRATNEKLFF
14,TRBD1,TRBV7-8,TRBJ2-5,.,TGTGCCAGCAGCTTTAAGACAGGGCCGGAGACCCAGTACTTC,CASSFKTGPETQYF
13,.,TRBV25-1,TRBJ1-1,.,TGTGCCAGCAGAAGGTTGGGGGGCACTGAAGCTTTCTTT,CASRRLGGTEAFF